The 3 T cell receptor beta chains below all came from one sample that was sequenced in a study of siplizumab effects on memory and regulatory T cells. Assay: immunoSEQ multiplex PCR; the TCRdb copy retains only in-frame clones and omits some. The table records 100,000 or so clones, more than 85% of them present only once. Sequencing was done on a sample of CD4+ T cells sorted from blood. The receptors come from a human donor in good health.

The rearrangement joins TRBV29-1 to TRBJ2-3; D may be TRBD2 (5 bases). This CDR3 is built from 13 residues. Between the trimmed V and J ends, which lost 1 base and 6 bases, there was a span of 11 bases. Germline V lookup: CDR1 SQVTM, CDR2 ANQGSEA. CDR3 sequence: CSVEGPVADTQYF. The CDR3, as DNA: TGCAGCGTTGAAGGACCGGTAGCGGATACGCAGTATTTT.

V gene TRBV19 combines with J gene TRBJ1-6, with 8 bases aligning to TRBD1. Germline CDR1 reads LNHDA; CDR2 reads SQIVND (reference sequence). The V segment lost 5 bases and the J segment 5 bases; nucleotides outside the gene matches: 5. CDR3 length: 15 amino acids. The CDR3 spells CASSVIQGDNSPLHF. The CDR3 DNA reads as TGTGCCAGTAGTGTTATACAGGGGGATAATTCACCCCTCCACTTT.

The chain is built from TRBV11-3 and TRBJ2-3; no firm D call. Trimming pared 2 bases from V and 4 bases from J, leaving 7 bases between. CDR1 and CDR2 from the germline V gene are SGHNT and YENEEA. The CDR3 is made up of 13 amino acids. The CDR3 sequence: CASSLLEPDTQYF. CDR3 coding DNA: TGTGCCAGCAGCTTACTTGAGCCAGATACGCAGTATTTT.